These 24 T cell receptor beta chains were all obtained from the same sample, sequenced in a study of blood T cells in healthy people across ages. Together with a sample-barcoded 5' primer, a J-beta primer mix was included in a second PCR lasting about 6 to 12 cycles. TCRdb analysed the 5' RACE reads with MiXCR anew, one entry per CDR3 protein. The sample lists 500,000 to 650,000 distinct CDR3 sequences, 27% occurring once. These data were also filed under a second study, of T cells of mothers and their children.

The sample consisted of blood. The receptors were gathered from a boy under 10 years old in good health.

This clonotype was detected only a few times. The genes are TRBV5-1 and TRBJ1-1; the D gene is possibly TRBD1 (5 bases). This CDR3 comprises 13 residues. In germline, CDR1 is SGHRS, CDR2 YFSETQ. The V end was cut by 5 bases, the J end by 4 bases, with 12 bases between. CDR3 coding DNA: TGCGCCAGCAGTTGGATCGGGGGCACTGAAGCTTTCTTT. It codes for CASSWIGGTEAFF.

Worth noting for this clonotype: A read error may account for a junction end that differs from germline. The chain recombines TRBV5-1 with TRBJ2-7; the D is unclear. This CDR3 region has 13 residues. The germline gives CDR1 SGHRS, CDR2 YFSETQ. CDR3 sequence reads: CASSLRTMYGQYF. The CDR3 nucleotides are TGCGCCAGCAGCTTGCGTACCATGTACGGGCAGTACTTC.

The CDR3 region has the DNA TGTGCTAGTGGTTTGCCGCCATGGGCAAACGTCTACAATGAGCAGTTCTTC. Its protein product is CASGLPPWANVYNEQFF. The chain joins TRBV12-5 to TRBJ2-1; no clear D gene. CDR3 length: 17 amino acids. V was shortened by 2 bases and J by 3 bases, with 17 bases between the two germline ends. The germline gives CDR1 LGHNT, CDR2 FRNRAP.

The V call is TRBV4-1, the J call TRBJ2-3, with 8 bases fitting TRBD2. From germline, CDR1 is MGHRA and CDR2 YSYEKL. The trim removed 1 base at V and 0 bases at J, leaving 3 bases unmatched. This CDR3 has 16 residues. The CDR3 here is CASSQGASGSTDTQYF. The CDR3 nucleotides read TGCGCCAGCAGCCAAGGCGCTAGCGGGAGCACAGATACGCAGTATTTT.

The chain couples TRBV7-8 to TRBJ2-1; TRBD2 aligns across 10 bases. CDR3 length: 16 amino acids. The junction had 10 bases not matched to a gene; V was cut back by 2 bases and J by 9 bases. Germline-derived CDR1 and CDR2 are SGHVS and FQNEAQ. The chain's CDR3 is CASSLSRLAGVSEQFF. The CDR3 bases are TGTGCCAGCAGCTTAAGTAGGCTAGCGGGAGTTAGTGAGCAGTTCTTC.

The table lists this clonotype with a few counts. This rearrangement joins TRBV14 to TRBJ2-7; maybe TRBD1 (6 bases). CDR1 and CDR2 from the germline V gene are SGHDN and FVKESK. This CDR3 spans 14 amino acids. V lost 1 base and J 10 bases, leaving 17 bases between the germline ends. CDR3 sequence reads: CASSQAPGQGNQYF. DNA of the CDR3: TGTGCCAGCAGCCAAGCGCCGGGGCAGGGGAACCAGTACTTC.

The rearrangement uses TRBV15 and TRBJ1-6; 11 bases are shared with TRBD1. Germline CDR1 is LNHNV and CDR2 is YYDKDF (reference sequence). CDR3 length: 16 amino acids. J was trimmed by 7 bases and V by 2 bases; bases with no gene match: 4. CDR3 residues: CATSRWGTGGNSPLHF. CDR3 DNA sequence: TGTGCCACCAGCAGATGGGGGACAGGGGGAAATTCACCCCTCCACTTT. The full variable domain, in which reference TRBV15 and TRBJ1-6 provide the parts outside the CDR3, is DAMVIQNPRYQVTQFGKPVTLSCSQTLNHNVMYWYQQKSSQAPKLLFHYYDKDFNNEADTPDNFQSRRPNTSFCFLDIRSPGLGDTAMYLCATSRWGTGGNSPLHFGNGTRLTVT.

The rearrangement joins TRBV24-1 to TRBJ2-7; TRBD1 matches 8 bases. The CDR3 loop spans 14 amino acids. Germline-derived CDR1 and CDR2 are KGHDR and SFDVKD. V shed 8 bases, J shed 6 bases, and the junction held 11 bases outside the gene matches. The CDR3 is CATKARQGRCEQYF. In DNA, the CDR3 is TGTGCCACCAAAGCCCGACAGGGGAGGTGCGAGCAGTACTTC.

V gene TRBV9 combines with J gene TRBJ1-4; D ambiguous. The CDR3 runs 15 residues. Trimming pared 0 bases from V and 0 bases from J, leaving 6 bases between. Germline CDR1 SGDLS, CDR2 YYNGEE. DNA for the CDR3: TGTGCCAGCAGCGTAGATCCTACAACTAATGAAAAACTGTTTTTT. Translation gives CASSVDPTTNEKLFF.

This sequence joins TRBV5-1 and TRBJ1-2, with 9 nucleotides matching TRBD1. The germline CDR1 and CDR2 sequences are SGHRS and YFSETQ. This CDR3 spans 15 amino acids. The J segment lost 5 bases and the V segment lost 4 bases, leaving 9 bases of the junction unmatched. The CDR3: CASSPRDRVGYGYTF. The CDR3 region has the DNA TGCGCCAGCAGCCCCCGGGACAGGGTAGGATATGGCTACACCTTC.

This clonotype has more than one count but fewer than ten. The rearrangement joins TRBV6-5 to TRBJ2-1; 7 bases are a match to TRBD1. The CDR3 has 13 residues. The V and J ends lost 5 bases and 6 bases, in that order; junction bases with no gene match: 4. In germline, CDR1 is MNHEY, CDR2 SVGAGI. CDR3 sequence reads: CASSIGQVNEQFF. CDR3 coding DNA: TGTGCCAGCAGTATCGGACAGGTCAATGAGCAGTTCTTC.

This clonotype was counted only a few times. This CDR3 is CASTRQGFSYEQYF. The DNA of the CDR3 is TGTGCCAGCACCAGACAGGGTTTCTCCTACGAGCAGTACTTC. The chain carries TRBV12-3 or TRBV12-4 and TRBJ2-7; 7 bases map to TRBD1. The CDR3 length is 14 residues. The V gene end was trimmed by 7 bases and the J gene end by 0 bases; junction bases not matched to a gene: 6.

This clonotype came up a few times. The chain recombines TRBV12-3 or TRBV12-4 with TRBJ2-3; TRBD2 matches 9 bases. This CDR3 comprises 18 residues. Trimming removed 2 bases from V and 0 bases from J; junction bases left unmatched: 9. In DNA, the CDR3 is TGTGCCAGCAGTTTATCAGCCCCTAGCGGGACTAGCACAGATACGCAGTATTTT. Translation: CASSLSAPSGTSTDTQYF.

This clonotype has more than one count but fewer than ten. The genes are TRBV5-1 and TRBJ2-5; a possible D gene is TRBD2 (7 bases). With 4 bases removed from V and 1 base from J, the gap between germline ends came to 11 bases. The CDR3 has 14 amino acids. Germline CDR1 and CDR2: SGHRS and YFSETQ. The CDR3 protein is CASSARGAQETQYF. DNA for the CDR3: TGCGCCAGCAGCGCTCGGGGGGCCCAAGAGACCCAGTACTTC. The full variable domain, with the rest looked up from reference TRBV5-1 and TRBJ2-5, is KAGVTQTPRYLIKTRGQQVTLSCSPISGHRSVSWYQQTPGQGLQFLFEYFSETQRNKGNFPGRFSGRQFSNSRSEMNVSTLELGDSALYLCASSARGAQETQYFGPGTRLLVL.

The genes are TRBV15 and TRBJ1-2; 7 nucleotides agree with TRBD1. Trimming took 2 bases from V and 3 from J; bases not matched to a gene: 3. The CDR3 sequence is 14 residues long. Per germline, CDR1 LNHNV and CDR2 YYDKDF (reference sequence). CDR3: CATSRTGTDYGYTF. The CDR3, as DNA: TGTGCCACCAGCAGAACCGGGACAGACTATGGCTACACCTTC.

The chain couples TRBV5-5 to TRBJ1-5; D unresolved. This CDR3 is 12 amino acids long. The germline CDR1 and CDR2 sequences are SGHKS and YYEKEE (reference sequence). The V gene lost 3 bases and the J gene lost 3 bases, with 4 bases spanning the gap. In DNA form, the CDR3 reads TGTGCCAGCAGCTACCCCAATCAGCCCCAGCATTTT. Its translation is CASSYPNQPQHF.

CDR3 coding DNA: TGTGCCACCACCCGAGACAGTGAATACTATGGCTACACCTTC. The encoded protein is CATTRDSEYYGYTF. The V and J genes are TRBV7-9 and TRBJ1-2; a possible D gene is TRBD1 (5 bases). CDR1 is SEHNR, CDR2 FQNEAQ, per germline (reference sequence). V dropped 10 bases and J dropped 3 bases, with 18 bases sitting between them. The CDR3 contains 14 residues.

The CDR3 here is CSAEAGVEGYTF. The CDR3 DNA follows: TGCAGCGCCGAGGCAGGGGTAGAAGGCTACACCTTC. The V and J genes are TRBV29-1 and TRBJ1-2, with D possibly TRBD1 on 6 matching bases. Trimming took off 7 bases at V and 8 bases at J, with 17 bases between the two ends. CDR1 SQVTM and CDR2 ANQGSEA come from the germline V gene. CDR3 size: 12 residues.

The table lists this clonotype with a few counts. The chain links TRBV12-5 to TRBJ2-3; possible D gene TRBD1, 6 bases. V shed 1 base and J shed 1 base, with 6 bases lying between them. The V gene's germline CDR1 is LGHNT and CDR2 FRNRAP. There are 14 residues in the CDR3. This CDR3 is CASGLGQGTDTQYF. The CDR3 DNA reads as TGTGCTAGTGGTTTGGGACAGGGCACAGATACGCAGTATTTT.

The J gene is TRBJ2-1, the V gene TRBV27; 9 nucleotides line up with TRBD2. Trimming at V came to 3 bases and at J to 5 bases, leaving 5 bases not matched to a gene. This CDR3 comprises 15 residues. Germline CDR1 is MNHEY and CDR2 is SMNVEV (reference sequence). In nucleotides, the CDR3 is TGTGCCAGCAGTTTCGCGGGAGGGGCTAACAATGAGCAGTTCTTC. This codes for CASSFAGGANNEQFF.

This clonotype was counted a few times. The CDR3 protein is CASSEGYGFSQPQHF. For the CDR3, the DNA is TGTGCCAGCAGCGAGGGTTATGGTTTCTCCCAGCCCCAGCATTTT. The rearrangement links TRBV9 to TRBJ1-5; D call uncertain. In germline, CDR1 is SGDLS, CDR2 YYNGEE. Trimming pared 3 bases from V and 7 bases from J, leaving 17 bases between. The CDR3 spans 15 residues.

Only a few counts were recorded for this clonotype. This rearrangement joins TRBV9 to TRBJ2-1; D not certain. Trimming removed 3 bases from V and 3 bases from J, with 10 bases in between. CDR3 length: 14 residues. The germline CDR1 and CDR2 sequences are SGDLS and YYNGEE. CDR3 DNA sequence: TGTGCCAGCAGCGCTAGGACGGACTACAATGAGCAGTTCTTC. This codes for CASSARTDYNEQFF. The full variable domain, completed using reference TRBV9 and TRBJ2-1, is DSGVTQTPKHLITATGQRVTLRCSPRSGDLSVYWYQQSLDQGLQFLIQYYNGEERAKGNILERFSAQQFPDLHSELNLSSLELGDSALYFCASSARTDYNEQFFGPGTRLTVL.

In this sample, this clonotype turned up a few times. The chain links TRBV7-8 to TRBJ1-5; a possible D gene is TRBD1 (5 bases). The CDR3 runs to 15 residues. Deletions cut 5 bases from V and 0 bases from J, with 11 bases between. Germline CDR1 SGHVS, CDR2 FQNEAQ. In DNA, the CDR3 is TGTGCCAGCAGCCTTAGACAGTATAGCAATCAGCCCCAGCATTTT. Translation gives CASSLRQYSNQPQHF.

The gene calls are TRBV18 and TRBJ1-4; possible D gene TRBD1, 5 bases. The CDR3 is 16 amino acids. Germline V gene sequence: CDR1 KGHSH, CDR2 LQKENI. The V end lost 2 bases, the J end lost 8 bases, and 18 bases lay between the germline ends. CDR3: CASSPGIRGGEEKLFF. In DNA form, the CDR3 reads TGTGCCAGCTCACCAGGTATCCGTGGGGGAGAAGAAAAACTGTTTTTT.